The present T cell receptor beta chain was sequenced within a study of blood T cell repertoires in COVID-19. Study overall: COVID-19 samples, acute and convalescent, were from the United States, Italy and Spain. Sample material is recorded as cDNA or gDNA derived from T cells, B-cell-depleted T cells, or PBMCs.

Per the study methods: Researchers report that nucleated cell counts were estimated from reference gene primer amplification. TCRdb's copy holds only in-frame clones and misses some; the assay was immunoSEQ multiplex PCR. The V and J calls and clone size are taken from that table; D and trimming were inferred from the DNA. Among under 200,000 clones listed, 85% to 90% were seen once. Specimen: peripheral blood. The sequence derives from a man aged 45-60 years with active or convalescent COVID-19.

The DNA for the CDR3 is TGTGCCAGCAGTGACGAGACTAGCGGGATTCGGGAGCAGTTCTTC. Translated, it gives CASSDETSGIREQFF. J is TRBJ2-1 and V is TRBV2; 11 bases line up with TRBD2. The CDR3 length is 15 residues. Germline V gene data show CDR1 as SNHLY and CDR2 as FYNNEI. The V and J ends lost 3 bases and 10 bases, in that order; junction bases with no gene match: 8.